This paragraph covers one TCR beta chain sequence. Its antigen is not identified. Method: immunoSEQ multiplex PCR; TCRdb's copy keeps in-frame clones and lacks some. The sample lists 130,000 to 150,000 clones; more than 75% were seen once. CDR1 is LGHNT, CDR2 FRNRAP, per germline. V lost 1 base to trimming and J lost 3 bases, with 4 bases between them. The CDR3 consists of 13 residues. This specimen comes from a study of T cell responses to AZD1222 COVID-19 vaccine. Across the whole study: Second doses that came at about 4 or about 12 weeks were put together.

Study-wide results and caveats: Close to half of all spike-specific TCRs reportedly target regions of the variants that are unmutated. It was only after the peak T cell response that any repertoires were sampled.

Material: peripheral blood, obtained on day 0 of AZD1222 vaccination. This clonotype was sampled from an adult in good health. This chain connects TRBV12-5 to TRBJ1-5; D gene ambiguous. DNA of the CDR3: TGTGCTAGTGGTTTGGGGGACAATCAGCCCCAGCATTTT. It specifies CASGLGDNQPQHF. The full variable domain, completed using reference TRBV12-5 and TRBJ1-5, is DARVTQTPRHKVTEMGQEVTMRCQPILGHNTVFWYRQTMMQGLELLAYFRNRAPLDDSGMPKDRFSAEMPDATLATLKIQPSEPRDSAVYFCASGLGDNQPQHFGDGTRLSIL.